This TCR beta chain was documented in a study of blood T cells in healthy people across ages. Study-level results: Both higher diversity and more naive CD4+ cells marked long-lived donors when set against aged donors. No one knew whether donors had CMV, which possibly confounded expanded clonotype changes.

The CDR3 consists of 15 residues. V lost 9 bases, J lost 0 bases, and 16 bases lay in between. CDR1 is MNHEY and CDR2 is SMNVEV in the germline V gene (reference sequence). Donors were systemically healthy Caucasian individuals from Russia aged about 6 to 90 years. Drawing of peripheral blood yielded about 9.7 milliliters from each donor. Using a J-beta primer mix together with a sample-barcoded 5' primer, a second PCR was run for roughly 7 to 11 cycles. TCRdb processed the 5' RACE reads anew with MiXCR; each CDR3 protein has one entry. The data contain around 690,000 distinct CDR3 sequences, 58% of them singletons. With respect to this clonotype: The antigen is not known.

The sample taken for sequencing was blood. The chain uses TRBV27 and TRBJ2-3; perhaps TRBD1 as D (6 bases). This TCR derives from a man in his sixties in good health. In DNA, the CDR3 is TGTGCCAGAGGGACAACTTCCACTAGCACAGATACGCAGTATTTT. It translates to CARGTTSTSTDTQYF.